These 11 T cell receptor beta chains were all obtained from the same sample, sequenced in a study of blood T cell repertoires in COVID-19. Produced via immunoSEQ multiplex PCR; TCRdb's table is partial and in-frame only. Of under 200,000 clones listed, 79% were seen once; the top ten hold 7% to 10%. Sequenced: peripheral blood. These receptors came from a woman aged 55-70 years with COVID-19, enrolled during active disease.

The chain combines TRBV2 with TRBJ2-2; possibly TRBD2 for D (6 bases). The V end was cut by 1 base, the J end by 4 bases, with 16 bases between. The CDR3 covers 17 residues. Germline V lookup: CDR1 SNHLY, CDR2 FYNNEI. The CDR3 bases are TGTGCCAGCAGTGAAGGGCGATTTAGCGGAAGCACCGGGGAGCTGTTTTTT. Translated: CASSEGRFSGSTGELFF.

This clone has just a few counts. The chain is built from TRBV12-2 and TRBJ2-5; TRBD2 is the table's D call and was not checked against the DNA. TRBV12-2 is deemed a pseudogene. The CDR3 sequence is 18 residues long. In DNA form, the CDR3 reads TGTGCAAGTCGCCTTAAGACTAGCGGGGGGGGCCTCCAAGAGACCCAGTACTTC. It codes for CASRLKTSGGGLQETQYF.

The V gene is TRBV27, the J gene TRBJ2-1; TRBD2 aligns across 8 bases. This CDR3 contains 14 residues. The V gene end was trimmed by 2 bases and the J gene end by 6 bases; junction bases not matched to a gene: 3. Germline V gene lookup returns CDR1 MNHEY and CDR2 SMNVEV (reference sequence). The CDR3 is CASSLAGGINEQFF. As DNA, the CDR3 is TGTGCCAGCAGTTTAGCGGGGGGCATCAATGAGCAGTTCTTC.

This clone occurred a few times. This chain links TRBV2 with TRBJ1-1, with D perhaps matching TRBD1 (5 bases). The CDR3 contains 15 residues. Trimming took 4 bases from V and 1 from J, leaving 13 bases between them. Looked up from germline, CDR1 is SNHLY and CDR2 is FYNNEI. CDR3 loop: CASSALGGENTEAFF. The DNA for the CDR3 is TGTGCCAGCAGTGCCCTTGGGGGGGAGAACACTGAAGCTTTCTTT.

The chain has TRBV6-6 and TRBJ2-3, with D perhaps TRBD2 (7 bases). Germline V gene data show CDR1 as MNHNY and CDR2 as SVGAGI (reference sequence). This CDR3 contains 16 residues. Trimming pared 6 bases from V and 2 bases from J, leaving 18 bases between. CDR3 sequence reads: CASSPSGGLITDTQYF. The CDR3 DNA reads TGTGCCAGCAGCCCCTCCGGGGGGCTAATCACAGATACGCAGTATTTT.

The CDR3 loop reads CASSPSTGWDTEAFF. The DNA for the CDR3 is TGTGCCAGCTCACCTTCGACAGGGTGGGATACTGAAGCTTTCTTT. The rearrangement uses TRBV18 and TRBJ1-1; TRBD1 agrees at 7 bases. From germline, CDR1 is KGHSH and CDR2 LQKENI. V trimming: 3 bases; J trimming: 5 bases; junction bases outside the gene matches: 9. This CDR3 has 15 residues.

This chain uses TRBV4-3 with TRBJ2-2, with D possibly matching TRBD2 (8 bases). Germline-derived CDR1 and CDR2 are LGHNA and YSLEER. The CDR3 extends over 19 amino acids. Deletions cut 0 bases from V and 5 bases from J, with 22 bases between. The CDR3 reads CASSQELAGYARGTGELFF. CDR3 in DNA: TGCGCCAGCAGCCAAGAGCTAGCGGGCTATGCCAGGGGGACCGGGGAGCTGTTTTTT.

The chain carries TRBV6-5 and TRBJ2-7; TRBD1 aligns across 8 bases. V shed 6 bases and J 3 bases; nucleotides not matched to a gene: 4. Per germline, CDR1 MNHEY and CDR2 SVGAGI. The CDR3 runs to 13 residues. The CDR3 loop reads CASRKTGGYEQYV. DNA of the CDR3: TGTGCCAGCAGGAAAACAGGGGGCTACGAGCAGTACGTC.

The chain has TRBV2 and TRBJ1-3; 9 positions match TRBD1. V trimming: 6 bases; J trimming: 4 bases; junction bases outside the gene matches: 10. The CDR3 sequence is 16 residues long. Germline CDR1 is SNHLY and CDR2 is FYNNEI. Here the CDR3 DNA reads TGTGCCAGCAGGGGAGGGACAGGGAGATCCGGAAACACCATATATTTT. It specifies CASRGGTGRSGNTIYF.

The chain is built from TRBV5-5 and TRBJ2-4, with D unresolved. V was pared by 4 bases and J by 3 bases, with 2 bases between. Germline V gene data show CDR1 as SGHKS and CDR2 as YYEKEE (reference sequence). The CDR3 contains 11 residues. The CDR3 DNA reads TGTGCCAGCAGCCTCAAAAACATTCAGTACTTC. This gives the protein CASSLKNIQYF.

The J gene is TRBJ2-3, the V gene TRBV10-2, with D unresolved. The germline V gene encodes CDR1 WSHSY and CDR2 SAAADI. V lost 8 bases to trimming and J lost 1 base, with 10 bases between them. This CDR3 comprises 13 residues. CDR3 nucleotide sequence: TGCGCCAGCGAGATGAGCGGCACAGATACGCAGTATTTT. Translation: CASEMSGTDTQYF.